The present T cell receptor beta chain was sequenced within a study of cytomegalovirus exposure and HLA in healthy donors. Study-wide context: The 120 or so validation repertoires, a later analysis reported, used the same platform as the 666 first-cohort repertoires. Study results and limitations: Most TCRs appeared rarely, but some public TCRs recurred in many donors. It was fewer than 200 TCR beta chains that were listed as cytomegalovirus-associated. The authors confirmed in vitro that a few CMV-associated chains were specific for CMV antigens.

The protocol was immunoSEQ multiplex PCR, while the TCRdb copy is restricted to in-frame clones and leaves out a portion. The sample has around 300,000 clones; 70% to 90% are singletons. V was pared by 5 bases and J by 4 bases, with 22 bases of the junction left unmatched. In germline, CDR1 is MDHEN, CDR2 SYDVKM. The CDR3 runs to 19 residues. Comments on this clone: Its cognate antigen is unknown.

This receptor was taken from a woman aged 18-29 years in good health and CMV-seronegative. Material: PBMCs. The gene calls are TRBV28 and TRBJ2-7; the match to TRBD1 covers 8 bases. This CDR3 is CASSAYLGTGGNRVYEQYF. The CDR3 DNA reads TGTGCCAGCAGTGCCTACCTCGGGACAGGTGGTAACCGCGTGTACGAGCAGTACTTC.